What follows are 11 T cell receptor beta chains derived from one specimen sequenced in a study of cytomegalovirus exposure and HLA in healthy donors. The PCR contained 60 Vbeta and 13 Jbeta primers. TCRdb's copy holds only in-frame clones and misses some; the assay was immunoSEQ multiplex PCR. The repertoire holds roughly 230,000 clones, with 92% as singletons. The sample taken for sequencing was PBMCs. The receptors stem from a girl aged 2 to 10 in good health and CMV-seronegative.

This clone was counted a single time. The V call is TRBV2, the J call TRBJ1-1, with 7 bases aligning to TRBD1. CDR3 length equals 14 residues. Germline values: CDR1 SNHLY, CDR2 FYNNEI. V lost 5 bases and J lost 2; bases outside the gene matches: 5. The DNA of the CDR3 is TGTGCCAGCAGTCTCGGGACAGTCAACACTGAAGCTTTCTTT. This sequence encodes CASSLGTVNTEAFF.

The gene calls are TRBV11-2 and TRBJ2-3; 8 bases line up with TRBD1. V dropped 5 bases and J dropped 4; count of bases not matched to a gene: 14. Germline V CDR1 and CDR2: SGHAT, FQNNGV. The CDR3 runs 17 residues. CDR3 coding DNA: TGTGCCAGCAGCCTTCTTGGGACAGGCGGCCTCGCAGATACGCAGTATTTT. This codes for CASSLLGTGGLADTQYF.

This chain uses TRBV27 with TRBJ1-2, with D hard to call. V was shortened by 5 bases and J by 5 bases, with 12 bases between the two germline ends. This CDR3 contains 13 residues. The germline gives CDR1 MNHEY, CDR2 SMNVEV (reference sequence). The CDR3 loop reads CASSPTAVYGYTF. In nucleotides, the CDR3 is TGTGCCAGCAGTCCAACAGCGGTATATGGCTACACCTTC.

CDR3: CASSLVLAGFNNEQFF. The DNA for the CDR3 is TGTGCCAGCAGCTTAGTTCTAGCGGGATTCAATAATGAGCAGTTCTTC. V is TRBV13 and J is TRBJ2-1, with 9 bases fitting TRBD2. The CDR3 is made up of 16 amino acids. Germline V gene data show CDR1 as PRHDT and CDR2 as FYEKMQ (reference sequence). J was trimmed by 7 bases and V by 1 base; bases with no gene match: 8.

The rearrangement joins TRBV6-5 to TRBJ2-7; a weak D match, TRBD1 (6 bases). From germline, CDR1 is MNHEY and CDR2 SVGAGI. V gave up 6 bases and J gave up 3 bases, with 12 bases separating them. The CDR3 is 13 amino acids. The CDR3 bases are TGTGCCAGCAGCCCTGGACAGCTCTACGAGCAGTACTTC. Translated, it gives CASSPGQLYEQYF.

The rearrangement joins TRBV28 to TRBJ2-7, with TRBD1 matching over 11 bases. V was pared by 3 bases and J by 7 bases, with 8 bases of the junction left unmatched. Germline CDR1 is MDHEN and CDR2 is SYDVKM. The length of the CDR3 is 15 residues. The CDR3 coding sequence is TGTGCCAGCAGTTTCGTGGGACAGGGGGGTATAGAGCAGTACTTC. Its protein is CASSFVGQGGIEQYF.

A single count supports this clone. The V and J genes are TRBV29-1 and TRBJ2-1, with 7 bases aligning to TRBD2. Looked up from germline, CDR1 is SQVTM and CDR2 is ANQGSEA. J lost 7 bases, V lost 4 bases, and 1 base had no gene match. The CDR3 spans 11 residues. The CDR3 loop is CSVGGSNEQFF. CDR3 bases: TGCAGCGTTGGCGGGAGTAATGAGCAGTTCTTC.

This chain joins TRBV20-1 and TRBJ2-7, with D maybe TRBD2 (6 bases). Trimming stripped 8 bases from V and 7 bases from J, with 15 bases between. Germline V gives CDR1 DFQATT, CDR2 SNEGSKA (reference sequence). The CDR3 has 11 amino acids. The CDR3 spells CSRSGGLEQYF. CDR3 DNA sequence: TGCAGTCGGAGTGGAGGGCTGGAGCAGTACTTC.

This clone was observed once. This chain links TRBV5-4 with TRBJ2-7; 9 nucleotides line up with TRBD2. This CDR3 contains 15 residues. V trimming: 4 bases; J trimming: 0 bases; junction bases outside the gene matches: 5. The germline gives CDR1 SGHNT, CDR2 YYREEE (reference sequence). The CDR3 DNA reads TGTGCCAGCAGCGAAACTAGCGGGCTCTCCTACGAGCAGTACTTC. It encodes CASSETSGLSYEQYF.

This clone was counted only a few times. The rearrangement links TRBV10-1 to TRBJ2-1, with 7 positions matching TRBD1. The J segment lost 7 bases and the V segment lost 2 bases, leaving 2 bases of the junction unmatched. CDR3 length: 13 amino acids. CDR1 is WNHNN, CDR2 SYGVQD, per germline (reference sequence). The CDR3 loop reads CASSEETGNEQFF. In DNA form, the CDR3 reads TGCGCCAGCAGTGAGGAGACAGGGAATGAGCAGTTCTTC.

The chain employs TRBV6-1 and TRBJ1-1; 9 bases agree with TRBD1. Germline V CDR1 and CDR2: MNHNS, SASEGT. This CDR3 region has 15 residues. Germline trimming cut 6 bases from V and 3 bases from J; bases unmatched to any gene: 8. CDR3 bases: TGTGCCAGCAGGGGAGTACGGGACAGGGACACTGAAGCTTTCTTT. Its protein is CASRGVRDRDTEAFF.